This T cell receptor (beta chain) was sequenced in a study of blood T cell repertoires in COVID-19. About the research overall: From the United States, Italy and Spain came samples of acute and convalescent COVID-19. T cells, B-cell-depleted T cells, or PBMCs supplied cDNA or gDNA.

Followed longitudinally, the Seattle patients had been enrolled during active infection. This CDR3 region has 15 residues. Germline CDR1 is SGHVS and CDR2 is FQNEAQ. V was pared by 5 bases and J by 0 bases, with 11 bases between. Source study methods: How many nucleated cells were present was estimated from reference gene primer amplification. The protocol was immunoSEQ multiplex PCR, while the TCRdb copy is restricted to in-frame clones and leaves out a portion. Clone size and the V and J calls come from that table; the DNA yielded D and trimming. The table has about 290,000 clones, roughly 89% seen once.

Sequenced input: peripheral blood. The chain uses TRBV7-8 and TRBJ1-5; D might be TRBD1 (5 bases). This sequence originates from a woman aged 25 to 39 with COVID-19, enrolled during active disease. CDR3 sequence: CASSVGRGSNQPQHF. The DNA of the CDR3 is TGTGCCAGCAGCGTAGGGAGGGGTAGCAATCAGCCCCAGCATTTT.